This entry concerns a single T cell receptor (beta chain). Random hexamers primed reverse transcription of roughly 0.5 to 1 ug RNA. By means of immunoSEQ multiplex PCR, TCR beta CDR3 spanning 54 Vbeta and 13 Jbeta underwent amplification. TCRdb fed the immunoSEQ multiplex PCR reads into MiXCR, producing one record per CDR3 protein. The sample lists 250,000 to 300,000 distinct CDR3 sequences; around 83% were seen once. These data are taken from a study of CD8 T cells in Susac syndrome. This CDR3 contains 15 residues. V lost 2 bases to trimming and J lost 5 bases, with 13 bases between them. Germline V gene data show CDR1 as LGHDT and CDR2 as YNNKEL (reference sequence).

Sequenced: CD8+ T cells from PBMCs. This clonotype was sampled from a human donor with multiple sclerosis. This chain links TRBV3-1 with TRBJ1-5; tentative D call: TRBD1 (6 bases). The CDR3 coding sequence is TGTGCCAGCAGCCAAAGGGGGGGGCAGGATCAGCCCCAGCATTTT. It specifies CASSQRGGQDQPQHF.